Each of the 32 T cell receptor beta chains below was sequenced from the same sample in a study of blood T cell repertoires in COVID-19. Profiled with immunoSEQ multiplex PCR; TCRdb holds only in-frame clones, not every one. The table shows 37,000 or so clones, with roughly 90% occurring only once. Material: peripheral blood. These receptor sequences come from a man aged 70-80 years with acute or convalescent COVID-19.

A single count supports this clone. The chain couples TRBV7-8 to TRBJ2-3; the D gene is possibly TRBD1 (6 bases). Germline lookup yields CDR1 SGHVS and CDR2 FQNEAQ. V was cut by 5 bases and J by 4 bases, with 10 bases left in between. This CDR3 has 13 amino acids. The CDR3 coding sequence is TGTGCCAGCAGCACAGGGTGGGCAGATACGCAGTATTTT. Translated: CASSTGWADTQYF.

The chain links TRBV12-3 or TRBV12-4 to TRBJ1-1, with no clear D. Between the trimmed V and J ends, which lost 8 bases and 3 bases, there was a span of 13 bases. The CDR3 contains 13 residues. Here the CDR3 reads CASSWSGDTEAFF. The DNA of the CDR3 is TGTGCCAGCTCCTGGAGCGGAGACACTGAAGCTTTCTTT.

The chain is built from TRBV19 and TRBJ2-1, with TRBD2 matching over 10 bases. The CDR3 has 15 residues. After removal of 6 bases from V and 4 bases from J, the junction contained 6 bases not matched to a gene. Germline CDR1 is LNHDA and CDR2 is SQIVND (reference sequence). This CDR3 reads CASRAGLAVYNEQFF. Written as DNA, the CDR3 is TGTGCCAGTAGGGCAGGACTAGCGGTTTACAATGAGCAGTTCTTC.

The chain recombines TRBV29-1 with TRBJ1-3; D possibly corresponds to TRBD1 (6 bases). Germline assignment: CDR1 SQVTM and CDR2 ANQGSEA. Trimming removed 7 bases from V and 2 bases from J, with 9 bases in between. The CDR3 consists of 12 residues. CDR3 in amino acids: CSAGQTGNTIYF. The DNA for the CDR3 is TGCAGCGCCGGACAGACTGGAAACACCATATATTTT.

V gene TRBV11-2 combines with J gene TRBJ2-7; maybe TRBD2 (6 bases). Germline lookup yields CDR1 SGHAT and CDR2 FQNNGV. Trimming stripped 2 bases from V and 4 bases from J, with 15 bases between. The CDR3 runs 15 residues. CDR3 residues: CASSLYGGSEYEQYF. The CDR3 DNA reads as TGTGCCAGCAGCTTATATGGAGGGAGTGAGTACGAGCAGTACTTC. Together with reference TRBV11-2 and TRBJ2-7, the CDR3 gives the full variable domain: EAGVAQSPRYKIIEKRQSVAFWCNPISGHATLYWYQQILGQGPKLLIQFQNNGVVDDSQLPKDRFSAERLKGVDSTLKIQPAKLEDSAVYLCASSLYGGSEYEQYFGPGTRLTVT.

The chain recombines TRBV5-5 with TRBJ2-5; no clear D gene. Per germline, CDR1 SGHKS and CDR2 YYEKEE (reference sequence). Between the trimmed V and J ends, which lost 4 bases and 2 bases, there was a span of 9 bases. The CDR3 runs to 13 residues. CDR3 amino acids: CASSALVQETQYF. For the CDR3, the DNA is TGTGCCAGCAGCGCCCTAGTTCAAGAGACCCAGTACTTC.

The chain uses TRBV18 and TRBJ1-2, with 8 bases aligning to TRBD1. The CDR3 length is 15 residues. Unmatched junction bases numbered 6, after V lost 3 bases and J lost 3 bases. Per germline, CDR1 KGHSH and CDR2 LQKENI. The CDR3 nucleotides read TGTGCCAGCTCACCCTGGACAGGGCAGGACTATGGCTACACCTTC. Protein sequence: CASSPWTGQDYGYTF. Complete variable domain (other parts from reference TRBV18 and TRBJ1-2): NAGVMQNPRHLVRRRGQEARLRCSPMKGHSHVYWYRQLPEEGLKFMVYLQKENIIDESGMPKERFSAEFPKEGPSILRIQQVVRGDSAAYFCASSPWTGQDYGYTFGSGTRLTVV.

This CDR3 is CASSAQGTKETQYF. In DNA form, the CDR3 reads TGTGCCAGCAGCGCCCAGGGGACCAAAGAGACCCAGTACTTC. J is TRBJ2-5 and V is TRBV9, with D perhaps TRBD1 (6 bases). From germline, CDR1 is SGDLS and CDR2 YYNGEE. The CDR3 is 14 amino acids. V shed 3 bases and J shed 3 bases, with 12 bases lying between them.

The chain links TRBV3-1 (or the pseudogene TRBV3-2) to TRBJ2-3, with 11 bases aligning to TRBD2. Germline V gene data show CDR1 as LGHDT and CDR2 as YNNKEL (reference sequence). This CDR3 has 15 amino acids. Trimming cost V 4 bases and J 3 bases; bases outside gene matches: 3. The CDR3 DNA reads TGTGCCAGCAGCCCCCGACTAGCGGGGACAGATACGCAGTATTTT. Translation: CASSPRLAGTDTQYF.

The rearrangement links TRBV4-3 to TRBJ1-6; the D gene is possibly TRBD1 (6 bases). V was clipped by 2 bases and J by 10 bases, with 18 bases between them. The CDR3 consists of 16 residues. Looked up from germline, CDR1 is LGHNA and CDR2 is YSLEER. The CDR3 DNA reads as TGCGCCAGCAGCCAATTACCGACTCCAGGGGACTCACCCCTCCACTTT. Encoded protein: CASSQLPTPGDSPLHF.

The V gene is TRBV7-2, the J gene TRBJ1-1; 8 nucleotides agree with TRBD1. V was clipped by 5 bases and J by 5 bases; unmatched bases: 7. Germline CDR1 and CDR2: SGHTA and FQGNSA. This CDR3 is 14 amino acids long. The CDR3 region has the DNA TGTGCCAGCAGCAGCCGACAGGGGTGGACTGAAGCTTTCTTT. Residues: CASSSRQGWTEAFF.

The chain's CDR3 is CASSEELAGQETQYF. The CDR3 DNA is TGTGCCAGCAGTGAAGAACTAGCGGGACAAGAGACCCAGTACTTC. The rearrangement uses TRBV6-1 and TRBJ2-5; 10 bases agree with TRBD2. Per the germline V gene, CDR1 is MNHNS and CDR2 is SASEGT. V gave up 1 base and J gave up 2 bases; unmatched junction bases: 1. This CDR3 has 15 amino acids.

This rearrangement joins TRBV15 to TRBJ1-1, with 9 positions matching TRBD1. J lost 4 bases, V lost 5 bases, and 5 bases had no gene match. Germline-derived CDR1 and CDR2 are LNHNV and YYDKDF (reference sequence). The CDR3 totals 14 residues. CDR3 amino acids: CATSPTGGGTEAFF. The CDR3 nucleotides read TGTGCCACCAGCCCGACAGGGGGGGGCACTGAAGCTTTCTTT. Drawing the rest from reference TRBV15 and TRBJ1-1, the complete variable domain is DAMVIQNPRYQVTQFGKPVTLSCSQTLNHNVMYWYQQKSSQAPKLLFHYYDKDFNNEADTPDNFQSRRPNTSFCFLDIRSPGLGDTAMYLCATSPTGGGTEAFFGQGTRLTVV.

This chain uses TRBV5-1 with TRBJ1-1; 9 bases line up with TRBD1. J lost 0 bases, V lost 4 bases, and 4 bases had no gene match. The germline gives CDR1 SGHRS, CDR2 YFSETQ. The CDR3 spans 15 residues. CDR3 sequence reads: CASSGDRGMNTEAFF. As DNA, the CDR3 is TGCGCCAGCAGCGGAGACAGGGGGATGAACACTGAAGCTTTCTTT.

V usage is TRBV6-5 and J usage is TRBJ1-6; weak D call: TRBD1 (6 bases). V was pared by 6 bases and J by 0 bases, with 9 bases between. The V gene's germline CDR1 is MNHEY and CDR2 SVGAGI. The CDR3 contains 15 residues. As DNA, the CDR3 is TGTGCCAGCAGGGGGGCCAGCTCCTATAATTCACCCCTCCACTTT. This encodes CASRGASSYNSPLHF.

The rearrangement joins TRBV5-1 to TRBJ2-5, with 7 bases fitting TRBD2. Germline V gene sequence: CDR1 SGHRS, CDR2 YFSETQ. V trimming: 2 bases; J trimming: 4 bases; junction bases outside the gene matches: 5. The CDR3 consists of 14 residues. CDR3 sequence (DNA): TGCGCCAGCAGCTTCGGAGGGGAGGGAGAGACCCAGTACTTC. Translating gives CASSFGGEGETQYF. The full variable domain, in which reference TRBV5-1 and TRBJ2-5 provide the parts outside the CDR3, is KAGVTQTPRYLIKTRGQQVTLSCSPISGHRSVSWYQQTPGQGLQFLFEYFSETQRNKGNFPGRFSGRQFSNSRSEMNVSTLELGDSALYLCASSFGGEGETQYFGPGTRLLVL.

CDR3 nucleotide sequence: TGTGCCAGCAGCCCAGTCACCAGGGACTCCTCTGGAAACACCATATATTTT. Its translation: CASSPVTRDSSGNTIYF. This chain connects TRBV7-2 to TRBJ1-3, with a possible D match to TRBD1 (5 bases). Germline assignment: CDR1 SGHTA and CDR2 FQGNSA. CDR3 length: 17 residues. With 5 bases removed from V and 0 bases from J, the gap between germline ends came to 17 bases.

This clone has just one count. The gene calls are TRBV5-5 and TRBJ2-1, with no clear D. The CDR3 totals 14 residues. Germline V gene lookup returns CDR1 SGHKS and CDR2 YYEKEE (reference sequence). V dropped 2 bases and J dropped 2 bases, with 8 bases sitting between them. This CDR3 is CASSFGGAYNEQFF. The CDR3 DNA sequence: TGTGCCAGCAGCTTCGGCGGAGCCTACAATGAGCAGTTCTTC.

V is TRBV19 and J is TRBJ1-2; 9 bases line up with TRBD1. J was trimmed by 3 bases and V by 8 bases; bases with no gene match: 10. There are 15 residues in the CDR3. CDR1 is LNHDA, CDR2 SQIVND, per germline (reference sequence). This CDR3 reads CASVPSTGGDYGYTF. Written as DNA, the CDR3 is TGTGCCAGTGTCCCCTCGACAGGGGGTGACTATGGCTACACCTTC.

The V gene is TRBV4-3, the J gene TRBJ2-7; no firm D call. V lost 0 bases and J lost 3, with 6 bases in between. Per germline, CDR1 LGHNA and CDR2 YSLEER. The CDR3 sequence is 13 residues long. The DNA of the CDR3 is TGCGCCAGCAGCCAAGATAACAGCTACGAGCAGTACTTC. Translating it yields CASSQDNSYEQYF.

The rearrangement links TRBV2 to TRBJ2-7, with 7 bases fitting TRBD2. Germline loops: CDR1 SNHLY, CDR2 FYNNEI. The CDR3 length is 15 residues. With V trimmed by 7 bases and J by 0 bases, 9 bases remained unmatched. The CDR3 reads CASTPRLAVSYEQYF. The DNA of the CDR3 is TGTGCCAGCACCCCCCGGCTAGCGGTCTCCTACGAGCAGTACTTC.

The chain has TRBV24-1 and TRBJ1-5, with D maybe TRBD1 (6 bases). In germline, CDR1 is KGHDR, CDR2 SFDVKD. The V gene lost 3 bases and the J gene lost 0 bases, with 11 bases spanning the gap. The CDR3 consists of 16 residues. This chain's CDR3 is CATSDARGFSNQPQHF. The CDR3 DNA reads TGTGCCACCAGTGATGCCAGGGGCTTTAGCAATCAGCCCCAGCATTTT.

The chain couples TRBV9 to TRBJ2-6; 11 bases map to TRBD2. Losses at the gene ends were 4 bases for V and 0 bases for J; bases not matched to a gene: 6. Germline values: CDR1 SGDLS, CDR2 YYNGEE. This CDR3 comprises 18 residues. As DNA, the CDR3 is TGTGCCAGCAGCCTCGGGACTAGCGGTTACTCTGGGGCCAACGTCCTGACTTTC. Translated, it gives CASSLGTSGYSGANVLTF.

The rearrangement joins TRBV19 to TRBJ2-3, with 8 nucleotides matching TRBD2. With V trimmed by 3 bases and J by 1 base, 3 bases remained unmatched. Germline V gene data show CDR1 as LNHDA and CDR2 as SQIVND (reference sequence). The CDR3 is 15 amino acids. The CDR3 region has the DNA TGTGCCAGTAGTATGAGCGGGAGTCGCACAGATACGCAGTATTTT. It is translated as CASSMSGSRTDTQYF.

J is TRBJ1-2 and V is TRBV5-1; 10 positions agree with TRBD1. Germline CDR1 SGHRS, CDR2 YFSETQ. With V trimmed by 4 bases and J by 3 bases, 12 bases remained unmatched. The CDR3 runs to 17 residues. The CDR3 region is CASSPGTGVDRYYGYTF. CDR3 bases: TGCGCCAGCAGCCCCGGGACAGGGGTCGATCGATACTATGGCTACACCTTC.

The chain joins TRBV27 to TRBJ2-1; D is possibly TRBD2 (5 bases). This CDR3 has 13 residues. Germline CDR1 is MNHEY and CDR2 is SMNVEV (reference sequence). V shed 8 bases and J shed 5 bases, with 13 bases lying between them. The CDR3 loop reads CASYRNGNNEQFF. In DNA form, the CDR3 reads TGTGCCAGCTACCGCAACGGGAACAATGAGCAGTTCTTC.

The chain carries TRBV6-1 and TRBJ1-2; 8 bases match TRBD1. The CDR3 runs 13 residues. Germline V gene lookup returns CDR1 MNHNS and CDR2 SASEGT. J gave up 8 bases and V 2 bases, and 4 bases lay outside the gene matches. The CDR3 loop is CASSERDRGGYTF. CDR3 coding DNA: TGTGCCAGCAGTGAACGAGACAGGGGCGGCTACACCTTC.

V and J are TRBV27 and TRBJ1-5; weak D call: TRBD1 (5 bases). The V end was cut by 4 bases, the J end by 11 bases, with 21 bases between. Germline V gene lookup returns CDR1 MNHEY and CDR2 SMNVEV (reference sequence). CDR3 length: 15 residues. For the CDR3, the DNA is TGTGCCAGCAGTTCCCGCGGGGCCGTCGCGGTGGCCCAGCATTTT. The encoded protein is CASSSRGAVAVAQHF.

The chain employs TRBV2 and TRBJ1-2, with D maybe TRBD1 (5 bases). Trimming shortened V by 4 bases and J by 13 bases, and 13 bases separated the two germline ends. The CDR3 has 11 residues. CDR1 and CDR2 from the germline V gene are SNHLY and FYNNEI. The CDR3, as DNA: TGTGCCAGCAGTGGGGACTATTCCCCCACCTTC. Its translation: CASSGDYSPTF.

The V and J genes are TRBV9 and TRBJ2-7, with 10 bases matching TRBD2. The CDR3 is made up of 15 amino acids. Germline V gene sequence: CDR1 SGDLS, CDR2 YYNGEE. The ends lost 3 bases at V and 5 bases at J; junction bases unmatched: 8. In DNA, the CDR3 is TGTGCCAGCAGCGCATCTCTAGCGGGAGACGACGAGCAGTACTTC. Translated: CASSASLAGDDEQYF.

The chain employs TRBV27 and TRBJ1-1; 8 bases line up with TRBD1. Germline CDR1 is MNHEY and CDR2 is SMNVEV (reference sequence). J was trimmed by 6 bases and V by 8 bases; bases with no gene match: 14. This CDR3 has 15 amino acids. CDR3 sequence (DNA): TGTGCCAGCGGCCTAATAATGGACAGGGCGTCTGAAGCTTTCTTT. It is translated as CASGLIMDRASEAFF.

This chain connects TRBV15 to TRBJ1-1, with 8 positions matching TRBD1. The CDR3 totals 14 residues. Per the germline V gene, CDR1 is LNHNV and CDR2 is YYDKDF (reference sequence). Trimming cost V 6 bases and J 3 bases; bases outside gene matches: 6. The CDR3 reads CATRQGGTDTEAFF. CDR3 nucleotides: TGTGCCACCAGACAGGGGGGTACGGACACTGAAGCTTTCTTT.